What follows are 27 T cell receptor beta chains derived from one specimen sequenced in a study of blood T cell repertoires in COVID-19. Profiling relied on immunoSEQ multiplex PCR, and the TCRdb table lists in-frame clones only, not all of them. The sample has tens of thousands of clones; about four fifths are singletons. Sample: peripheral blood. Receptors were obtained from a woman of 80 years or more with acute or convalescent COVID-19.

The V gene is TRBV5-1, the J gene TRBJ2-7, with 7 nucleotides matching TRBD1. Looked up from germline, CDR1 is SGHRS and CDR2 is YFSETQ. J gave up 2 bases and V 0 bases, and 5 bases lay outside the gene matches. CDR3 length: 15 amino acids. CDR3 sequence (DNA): TGCGCCAGCAGCTTGGTGGCAGGGGGAGCCTACGAGCAGTACTTC. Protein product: CASSLVAGGAYEQYF.

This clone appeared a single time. The CDR3, as DNA: TGTGCCAGCAGTGAAAGCAGGGCGGCGATGGGTGGCTACACCTTC. The encoded protein is CASSESRAAMGGYTF. The chain employs TRBV2 and TRBJ1-2; tentative D call: TRBD1 (5 bases). V lost 2 bases, J lost 7 bases, and 17 bases lay in between. Germline CDR1 is SNHLY and CDR2 is FYNNEI. CDR3 length equals 15 residues. The complete variable domain, with remaining parts taken from reference TRBV2 and TRBJ1-2, reads EPEVTQTPSHQVTQMGQEVILRCVPISNHLYFYWYRQILGQKVEFLVSFYNNEISEKSEIFDDQFSVERPDGSNFTLKIRSTKLEDSAMYFCASSESRAAMGGYTFGSGTRLTVV.

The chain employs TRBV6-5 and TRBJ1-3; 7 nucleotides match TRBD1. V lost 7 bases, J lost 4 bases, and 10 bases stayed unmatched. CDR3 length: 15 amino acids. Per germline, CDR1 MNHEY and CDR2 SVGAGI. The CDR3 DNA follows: TGTGCCAGCACCATCGACAGGGAACGCGGAAACACCATATATTTT. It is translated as CASTIDRERGNTIYF.

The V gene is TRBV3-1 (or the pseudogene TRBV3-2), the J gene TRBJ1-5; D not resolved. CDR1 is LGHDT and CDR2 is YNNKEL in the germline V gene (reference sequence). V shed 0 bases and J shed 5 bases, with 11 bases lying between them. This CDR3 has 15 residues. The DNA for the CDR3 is TGTGCCAGCAGCCAAGAGGCCGGGTTATATCAGCCCCAGCATTTT. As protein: CASSQEAGLYQPQHF.

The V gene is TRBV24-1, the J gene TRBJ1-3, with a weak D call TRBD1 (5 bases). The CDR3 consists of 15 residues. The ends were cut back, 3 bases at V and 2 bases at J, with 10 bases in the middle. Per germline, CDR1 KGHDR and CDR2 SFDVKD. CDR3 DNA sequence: TGTGCCACCAGTGATCCTATGGACACTGGAAACACCATATATTTT. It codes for CATSDPMDTGNTIYF.

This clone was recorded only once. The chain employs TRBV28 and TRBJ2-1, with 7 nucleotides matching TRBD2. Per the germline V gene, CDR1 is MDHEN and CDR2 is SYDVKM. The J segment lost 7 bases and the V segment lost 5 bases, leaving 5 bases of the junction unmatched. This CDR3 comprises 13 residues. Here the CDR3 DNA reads TGTGCCAGCAGTGCGGGACTACATAATGAGCAGTTCTTC. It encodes CASSAGLHNEQFF.

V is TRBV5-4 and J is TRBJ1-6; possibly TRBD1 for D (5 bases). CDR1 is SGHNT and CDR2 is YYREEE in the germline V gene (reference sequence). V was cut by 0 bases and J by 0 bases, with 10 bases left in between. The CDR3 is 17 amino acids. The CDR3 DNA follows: TGTGCCAGCAGCTTGGCTGGGGCGAGCTCCTATAATTCACCCCTCCACTTT. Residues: CASSLAGASSYNSPLHF.

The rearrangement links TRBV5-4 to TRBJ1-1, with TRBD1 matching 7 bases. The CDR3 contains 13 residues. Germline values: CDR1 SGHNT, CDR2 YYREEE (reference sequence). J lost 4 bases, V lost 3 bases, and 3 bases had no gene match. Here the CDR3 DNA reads TGTGCCAGCAGCTCGGACAGGATCACTGAAGCTTTCTTT. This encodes CASSSDRITEAFF.

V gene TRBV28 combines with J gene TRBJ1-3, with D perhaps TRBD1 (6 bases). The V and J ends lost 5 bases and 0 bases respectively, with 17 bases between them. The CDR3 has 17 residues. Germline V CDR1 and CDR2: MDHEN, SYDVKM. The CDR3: CASSRRGTQHSGNTIYF. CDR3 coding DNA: TGTGCCAGCAGTCGAAGGGGGACCCAACACTCTGGAAACACCATATATTTT.

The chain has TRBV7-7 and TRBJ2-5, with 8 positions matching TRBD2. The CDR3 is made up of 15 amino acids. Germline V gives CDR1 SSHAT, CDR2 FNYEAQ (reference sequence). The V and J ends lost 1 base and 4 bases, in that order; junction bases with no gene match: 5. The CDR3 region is CASSLGSGGGETQYF. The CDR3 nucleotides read TGTGCCAGCAGCTTAGGAAGCGGGGGAGGAGAGACCCAGTACTTC.

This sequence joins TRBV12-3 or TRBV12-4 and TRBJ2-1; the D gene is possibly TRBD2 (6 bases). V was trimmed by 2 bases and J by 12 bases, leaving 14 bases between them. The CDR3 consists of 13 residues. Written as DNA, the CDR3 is TGTGCCAGCAGTTTACTTAGCGGCCAAATGCAGTTCTTC. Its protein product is CASSLLSGQMQFF.

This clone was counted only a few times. Written as DNA, the CDR3 is TGTGCCAGCTCACCATCGGACAGTGAAGCTTTCTTT. Its protein product is CASSPSDSEAFF. This chain links TRBV18 with TRBJ1-1; D is possibly TRBD1 (6 bases). CDR1 and CDR2 from the germline V gene are KGHSH and LQKENI. V lost 2 bases to trimming and J lost 7 bases, with 8 bases between them. This CDR3 region has 12 residues.

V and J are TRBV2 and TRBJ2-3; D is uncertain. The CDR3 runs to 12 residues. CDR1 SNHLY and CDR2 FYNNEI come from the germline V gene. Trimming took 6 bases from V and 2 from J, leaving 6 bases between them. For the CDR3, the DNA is TGTGCCAGCAGCCTCCCCACAGATACGCAGTATTTT. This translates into CASSLPTDTQYF.

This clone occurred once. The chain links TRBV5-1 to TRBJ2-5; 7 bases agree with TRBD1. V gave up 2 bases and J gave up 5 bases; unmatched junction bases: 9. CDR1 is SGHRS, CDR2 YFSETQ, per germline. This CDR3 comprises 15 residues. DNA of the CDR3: TGCGCCAGCAGCTTAGCCGACAGGGTAGGGGAGACCCAGTACTTC. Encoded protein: CASSLADRVGETQYF.

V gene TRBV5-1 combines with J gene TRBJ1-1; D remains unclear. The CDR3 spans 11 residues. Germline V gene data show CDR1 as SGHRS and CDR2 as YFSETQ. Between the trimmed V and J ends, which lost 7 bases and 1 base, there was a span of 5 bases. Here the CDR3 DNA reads TGCGCCAGCCTAGGGAACACTGAAGCTTTCTTT. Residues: CASLGNTEAFF.

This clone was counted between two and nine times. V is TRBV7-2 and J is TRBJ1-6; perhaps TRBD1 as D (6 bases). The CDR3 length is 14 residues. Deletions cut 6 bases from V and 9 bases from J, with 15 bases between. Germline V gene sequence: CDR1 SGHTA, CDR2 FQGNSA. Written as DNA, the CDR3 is TGTGCCAGCAGTCCTGACAGGTCCGGTTCACCCCTCCACTTT. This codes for CASSPDRSGSPLHF.

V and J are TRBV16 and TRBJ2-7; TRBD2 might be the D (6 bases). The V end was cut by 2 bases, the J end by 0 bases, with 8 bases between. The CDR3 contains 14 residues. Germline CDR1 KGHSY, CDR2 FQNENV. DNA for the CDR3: TGTGCCAGCAGCCAAGCGGGGACCTCCTACGAGCAGTACTTC. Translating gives CASSQAGTSYEQYF.

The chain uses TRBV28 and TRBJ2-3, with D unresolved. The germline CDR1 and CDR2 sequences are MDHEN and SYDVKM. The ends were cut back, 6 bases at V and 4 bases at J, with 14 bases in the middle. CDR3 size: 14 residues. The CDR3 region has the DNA TGTGCCAGCAGGTCCTATATTTCCCCAGATACGCAGTATTTT. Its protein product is CASRSYISPDTQYF.

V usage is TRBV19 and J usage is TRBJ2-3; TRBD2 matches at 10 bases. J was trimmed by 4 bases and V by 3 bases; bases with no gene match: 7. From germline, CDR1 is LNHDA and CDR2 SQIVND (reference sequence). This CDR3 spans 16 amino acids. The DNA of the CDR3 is TGTGCCAGTAGTATCAAAGCGGGGGGGCGGTCAGATACGCAGTATTTT. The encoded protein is CASSIKAGGRSDTQYF.

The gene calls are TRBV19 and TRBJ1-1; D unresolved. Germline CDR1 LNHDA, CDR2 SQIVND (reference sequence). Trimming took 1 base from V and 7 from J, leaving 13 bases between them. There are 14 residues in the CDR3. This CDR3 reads CASSIGWGGGEAFF. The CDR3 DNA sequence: TGTGCCAGTAGTATAGGCTGGGGAGGAGGTGAAGCTTTCTTT.

This chain's CDR3 is CASSLGLAHTDTQYF. CDR3 in DNA: TGTGCCAGCAGCTTGGGACTAGCTCACACAGATACGCAGTATTTT. V usage is TRBV5-4 and J usage is TRBJ2-3; 7 bases align to TRBD2. Looked up from germline, CDR1 is SGHNT and CDR2 is YYREEE (reference sequence). The CDR3 is 15 amino acids. Unmatched junction bases numbered 3, after V lost 0 bases and J lost 2 bases. Drawing the rest from reference TRBV5-4 and TRBJ2-3, the complete variable domain is ETGVTQSPTHLIKTRGQQVTLRCSSQSGHNTVSWYQQALGQGPQFIFQYYREEENGRGNFPPRFSGLQFPNYSSELNVNALELDDSALYLCASSLGLAHTDTQYFGPGTRLTVL.

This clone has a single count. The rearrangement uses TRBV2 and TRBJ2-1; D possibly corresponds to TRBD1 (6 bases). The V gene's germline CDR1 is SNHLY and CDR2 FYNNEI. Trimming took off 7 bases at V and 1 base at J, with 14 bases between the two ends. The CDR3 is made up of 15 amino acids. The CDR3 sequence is CASTSGRGSYNEQFF. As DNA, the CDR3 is TGTGCCAGCACCTCAGGTAGGGGGTCCTACAATGAGCAGTTCTTC.

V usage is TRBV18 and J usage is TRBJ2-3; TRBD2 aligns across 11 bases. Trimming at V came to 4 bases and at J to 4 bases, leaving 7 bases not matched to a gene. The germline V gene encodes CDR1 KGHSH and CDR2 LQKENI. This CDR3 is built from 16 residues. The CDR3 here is CASSQNSGRAADTQYF. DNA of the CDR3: TGTGCCAGCTCACAAAATAGCGGGAGGGCCGCAGATACGCAGTATTTT.

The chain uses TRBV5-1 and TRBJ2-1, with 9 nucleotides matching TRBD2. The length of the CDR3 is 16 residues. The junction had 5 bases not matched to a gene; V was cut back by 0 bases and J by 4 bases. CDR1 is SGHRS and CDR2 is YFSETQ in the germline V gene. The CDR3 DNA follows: TGCGCCAGCAGCTTGGATGTCCTAGCGGGGTACAATGAGCAGTTCTTC. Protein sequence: CASSLDVLAGYNEQFF.

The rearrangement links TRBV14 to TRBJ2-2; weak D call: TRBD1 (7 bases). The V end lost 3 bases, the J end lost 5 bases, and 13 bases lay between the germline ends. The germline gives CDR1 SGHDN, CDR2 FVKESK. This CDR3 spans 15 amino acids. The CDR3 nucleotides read TGTGCCAGCAGCCAGCGGGACAGCCTTACCGGGGAGCTGTTTTTT. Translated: CASSQRDSLTGELFF. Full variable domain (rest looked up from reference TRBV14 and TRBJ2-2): EAGVTQFPSHSVIEKGQTVTLRCDPISGHDNLYWYRRVMGKEIKFLLHFVKESKQDESGMPNNRFLAERTGGTYSTLKVQPAELEDSGVYFCASSQRDSLTGELFFGEGSRLTVL.

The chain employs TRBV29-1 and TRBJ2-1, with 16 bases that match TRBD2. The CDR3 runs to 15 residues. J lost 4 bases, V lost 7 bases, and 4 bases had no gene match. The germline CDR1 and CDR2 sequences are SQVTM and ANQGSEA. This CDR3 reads CSAGLAGGSYNEQFF. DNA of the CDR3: TGCAGCGCGGGACTAGCGGGAGGGTCATACAATGAGCAGTTCTTC.

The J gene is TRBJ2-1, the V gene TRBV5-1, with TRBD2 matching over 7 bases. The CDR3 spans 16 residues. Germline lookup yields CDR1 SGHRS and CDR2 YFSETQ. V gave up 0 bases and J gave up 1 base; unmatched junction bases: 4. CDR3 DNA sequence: TGCGCCAGCAGCTTGGCGGCTAGCGGTTCCTACAATGAGCAGTTCTTC. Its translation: CASSLAASGSYNEQFF.